The rows below give T cell receptor beta chains drawn from one sample of a study of vaccination effects on CD4 cells after COVID-19. Libraries were prepared by immunoSEQ multiplex PCR; TCRdb keeps only in-frame clonotypes and omits some of them. The sample records about 27,000 clones, roughly 85% being singletons. For these receptors, no antigen is known. The sample was CD4+ T cells from PBMCs cultured with HCoV-NL63 spike peptides, taken after COVID-19 vaccination. These receptors were obtained from a human donor who received a COVID-19 vaccine. Some clones in this sample may be carry-over from other donors' samples. Both conserved end residues are part of each CDR3. A D gene is named only where the DNA matches it firmly. Rows may omit the clone size; those that give it use once, few, many or a size class.

d_call: -
v_call: TRBV7-3
clone_size: -
j_call: TRBJ2-3
cdr3_aa: CASRGPLTDTQYF
cdr3_nt: TGTGCCAGCAGGGGTCCCCTCACAGATACGCAGTATTTT

d_call: TRBD2
v_call: TRBV7-2
clone_size: -
j_call: TRBJ2-3
cdr3_aa: CASSPLPGGGFTDTQYF
cdr3_nt: TGTGCCAGCAGCCCCCTTCCCGGGGGGGGATTCACAGATACGCAGTATTTT

d_call: TRBD1
v_call: TRBV12-5
clone_size: -
j_call: TRBJ2-3
cdr3_aa: CASGSGQVSTDTQYF
cdr3_nt: TGTGCTAGTGGTTCCGGACAGGTTAGCACAGATACGCAGTATTTT

d_call: TRBD1
v_call: TRBV24-1
clone_size: -
j_call: TRBJ1-5
cdr3_aa: CATSDSGQGGGQPQHF
cdr3_nt: TGTGCCACCAGTGACTCGGGACAGGGAGGGGGTCAGCCCCAGCATTTT

d_call: -
v_call: TRBV6-5
clone_size: -
j_call: TRBJ1-4
cdr3_aa: CASTIRNGDEKLFF
cdr3_nt: TGTGCCAGCACGATTCGAAACGGCGATGAAAAACTGTTTTTT

d_call: -
v_call: TRBV27
clone_size: -
j_call: TRBJ1-5
cdr3_aa: CASFITSGTASNQPQHF
cdr3_nt: TGTGCCAGCTTTATCACTTCCGGGACGGCTTCCAATCAGCCCCAGCATTTT

d_call: TRBD2
v_call: TRBV15
clone_size: -
j_call: TRBJ2-3
cdr3_aa: CATSRDLGRSTDTQYF
cdr3_nt: TGTGCCACCAGCAGAGATCTCGGGAGGAGCACAGATACGCAGTATTTT

d_call: TRBD1
v_call: TRBV9
clone_size: -
j_call: TRBJ2-3
cdr3_aa: CASSVVQGADTQYF
cdr3_nt: TGTGCCAGCAGCGTAGTTCAGGGGGCAGATACGCAGTATTTT

d_call: -
v_call: TRBV19
clone_size: -
j_call: TRBJ1-2
cdr3_aa: CASSDQGRYGYTF
cdr3_nt: TGTGCCAGTAGTGATCAGGGACGCTATGGCTACACCTTC

d_call: -
v_call: TRBV28
clone_size: -
j_call: TRBJ2-5
cdr3_aa: CASSNGGPYQETQYF
cdr3_nt: TGTGCCAGCAGTAATGGGGGGCCGTACCAAGAGACCCAGTACTTC

d_call: -
v_call: TRBV9
clone_size: -
j_call: TRBJ1-1
cdr3_aa: CASSVGAGKDTEAFF
cdr3_nt: TGTGCCAGCAGCGTAGGGGCAGGGAAGGACACTGAAGCTTTCTTT

d_call: TRBD2
v_call: TRBV3-1/TRBV3-2
clone_size: -
j_call: TRBJ2-1
cdr3_aa: CASSPRGGTYNEQFF
cdr3_nt: TGTGCCAGCAGCCCCCGGGGAGGGACCTACAATGAGCAGTTCTTC

d_call: TRBD1
v_call: TRBV19
clone_size: -
j_call: TRBJ2-2
cdr3_aa: CARPGQANTGELFF
cdr3_nt: TGTGCCAGACCGGGACAGGCGAACACCGGGGAGCTGTTTTTT

d_call: -
v_call: TRBV5-1
clone_size: -
j_call: TRBJ2-3
cdr3_aa: CASSFAGVGTDTQYF
cdr3_nt: TGCGCCAGCAGCTTTGCAGGGGTTGGCACAGATACGCAGTATTTT

d_call: -
v_call: TRBV4-3
clone_size: -
j_call: TRBJ2-5
cdr3_aa: CASSQGFGRVGETQYF
cdr3_nt: TGCGCCAGCAGCCAAGGTTTCGGCAGGGTAGGGGAGACCCAGTACTTC

d_call: -
v_call: TRBV4-1
clone_size: -
j_call: TRBJ1-5
cdr3_aa: CASSSQGGENQPQHF
cdr3_nt: TGCGCCAGCAGCTCCCAAGGTGGGGAAAATCAGCCCCAGCATTTT

d_call: TRBD2
v_call: TRBV5-1
clone_size: once
j_call: TRBJ2-3
cdr3_aa: CASSLASGFTDTQYF
cdr3_nt: TGCGCCAGCAGCTTGGCTAGCGGCTTCACAGATACGCAGTATTTT

d_call: -
v_call: TRBV2
clone_size: -
j_call: TRBJ1-5
cdr3_aa: CASSVNSNQPQHF
cdr3_nt: TGTGCCAGCAGTGTAAACAGCAATCAGCCCCAGCATTTT

d_call: -
v_call: TRBV7-9
clone_size: -
j_call: TRBJ2-1
cdr3_aa: CASGASHEQFF
cdr3_nt: TGTGCCAGCGGAGCTAGTCATGAGCAGTTCTTC

d_call: TRBD1
v_call: TRBV2
clone_size: -
j_call: TRBJ1-5
cdr3_aa: CASSSSGTGESAQHF
cdr3_nt: TGTGCCAGCAGTTCCTCCGGGACAGGGGAATCAGCCCAGCATTTT

d_call: TRBD2
v_call: TRBV9
clone_size: -
j_call: TRBJ2-2
cdr3_aa: CASSGSAGGNTGELFF
cdr3_nt: TGTGCCAGCAGCGGGTCAGCGGGGGGGAACACCGGGGAGCTGTTTTTT

d_call: TRBD1
v_call: TRBV6-2/TRBV6-3
clone_size: -
j_call: TRBJ2-1
cdr3_aa: CASSYGQVFNEQFF
cdr3_nt: TGTGCCAGCAGTTACGGACAGGTCTTTAATGAGCAGTTCTTC

d_call: TRBD2
v_call: TRBV11-2
clone_size: few
j_call: TRBJ2-1
cdr3_aa: CASSLGAGGPNEQFF
cdr3_nt: TGTGCCAGCAGCCTAGGGGCGGGGGGGCCCAATGAGCAGTTCTTC

d_call: -
v_call: TRBV5-1
clone_size: -
j_call: TRBJ2-3
cdr3_aa: CASSTGTDTDTQYF
cdr3_nt: TGCGCCAGCAGCACCGGGACGGACACAGATACGCAGTATTTT

d_call: -
v_call: TRBV6-5
clone_size: -
j_call: TRBJ1-3
cdr3_aa: CASSYSTGGNTIYF
cdr3_nt: TGTGCCAGCAGTTACTCGACCGGGGGAAACACCATATATTTT

d_call: -
v_call: TRBV6-5
clone_size: -
j_call: TRBJ1-2
cdr3_aa: CASSPREGVDGYTF
cdr3_nt: TGTGCCAGCAGTCCCCGGGAAGGGGTGGATGGCTACACCTTC

d_call: -
v_call: TRBV2
clone_size: -
j_call: TRBJ1-2
cdr3_aa: CASSRESRAYGYTF
cdr3_nt: TGTGCCAGCAGCCGGGAGAGTCGGGCTTATGGCTACACCTTC

d_call: -
v_call: TRBV30
clone_size: -
j_call: TRBJ1-6
cdr3_aa: CAWSVVQVLHF
cdr3_nt: TGTGCCTGGAGTGTGGTGCAGGTCCTCCACTTT

d_call: -
v_call: TRBV5-1
clone_size: -
j_call: TRBJ1-2
cdr3_aa: CASSLSQGDGYTF
cdr3_nt: TGCGCCAGCAGCTTGTCGCAGGGTGATGGCTACACCTTC

d_call: TRBD2
v_call: TRBV20-1
clone_size: -
j_call: TRBJ2-3
cdr3_aa: CSASAGLAGLGTQYF
cdr3_nt: TGCAGTGCTAGTGCCGGACTAGCGGGGTTAGGTACGCAGTATTTT

d_call: -
v_call: TRBV7-3
clone_size: -
j_call: TRBJ2-1
cdr3_aa: CASSLNMGIDEQFF
cdr3_nt: TGTGCCAGCAGCTTAAATATGGGTATCGATGAGCAGTTCTTC

d_call: TRBD1
v_call: TRBV19
clone_size: -
j_call: TRBJ1-5
cdr3_aa: CASQDRGGNQPQHF
cdr3_nt: TGTGCCAGCCAGGACAGGGGAGGCAATCAGCCCCAGCATTTT

d_call: TRBD2
v_call: TRBV24-1
clone_size: -
j_call: TRBJ2-3
cdr3_aa: CATSELAGDYTDTQYF
cdr3_nt: TGTGCCACCAGTGAACTAGCGGGGGACTACACAGATACGCAGTATTTT

d_call: -
v_call: TRBV6-2/TRBV6-3
clone_size: -
j_call: TRBJ1-1
cdr3_aa: CASSSIGGVDTEAFF
cdr3_nt: TGTGCCAGCAGTTCAATCGGAGGTGTGGACACTGAAGCTTTCTTT

d_call: TRBD2
v_call: TRBV7-9
clone_size: few
j_call: TRBJ2-5
cdr3_aa: CASSPGGSGETQYF
cdr3_nt: TGTGCCAGCAGCCCGGGGGGTAGCGGGGAGACCCAGTACTTC

d_call: TRBD1
v_call: TRBV7-8
clone_size: -
j_call: TRBJ2-2
cdr3_aa: CASSRTLLDRVSGELFF
cdr3_nt: TGTGCCAGCAGCCGAACCCTACTTGACAGGGTGAGCGGGGAGCTGTTTTTT

d_call: TRBD1
v_call: TRBV18
clone_size: -
j_call: TRBJ2-5
cdr3_aa: CASSNTGASRETQYF
cdr3_nt: TGTGCCAGCTCAAACACAGGGGCGTCAAGGGAGACCCAGTACTTC

d_call: -
v_call: TRBV29-1
clone_size: -
j_call: TRBJ2-3
cdr3_aa: CSVETTASTDTQYF
cdr3_nt: TGCAGCGTTGAAACGACAGCGAGCACAGATACGCAGTATTTT

d_call: TRBD1
v_call: TRBV30
clone_size: -
j_call: TRBJ2-3
cdr3_aa: CAWRTQGTTDTQYF
cdr3_nt: TGTGCCTGGAGAACACAGGGGACCACAGATACGCAGTATTTT

d_call: -
v_call: TRBV28
clone_size: few
j_call: TRBJ1-2
cdr3_aa: CASRVDPNYGYTF
cdr3_nt: TGTGCCAGCCGCGTAGACCCTAACTATGGCTACACCTTC

d_call: -
v_call: TRBV30
clone_size: -
j_call: TRBJ2-5
cdr3_aa: CAWSVTGWETQYF
cdr3_nt: TGTGCCTGGAGTGTAACAGGTTGGGAGACCCAGTACTTC